This entry lists 32 T cell receptor beta chains sequenced from one sample in a study of beta chain features in type 1 diabetes. Expressed TCRB transcripts got sequenced, as all isolated RNA was reverse transcribed. Sequencing was performed with immunoSEQ multiplex PCR; in TCRdb, only in-frame clones are kept and a portion is missing. Altogether tens of thousands of clones are present, over 50% being singletons, with the ten largest covering roughly 2.1%. Sequenced input: Tregs from blood. The receptors here all came from a young woman in good health.

The chain recombines TRBV7-2 with TRBJ2-7; 8 nucleotides agree with TRBD2. There are 17 residues in the CDR3. The ends lost 4 bases at V and 0 bases at J; junction bases unmatched: 11. Germline V gene sequence: CDR1 SGHTA, CDR2 FQGNSA. The CDR3 protein is CASSSRGSGSGSYEQYF. CDR3 nucleotides: TGTGCCAGCAGCTCCCGAGGAAGCGGGAGCGGCTCCTACGAGCAGTACTTC.

V is TRBV9 and J is TRBJ2-7; a weak D match, TRBD1 (5 bases). Germline V gene data show CDR1 as SGDLS and CDR2 as YYNGEE. V was shortened by 3 bases and J by 3 bases, with 7 bases between the two germline ends. The CDR3 is made up of 12 amino acids. This CDR3 is CASSETDYEQYF. CDR3 sequence (DNA): TGTGCCAGCAGCGAGACAGACTACGAGCAGTACTTC. Full variable domain (missing parts from reference TRBV9 and TRBJ2-7): DSGVTQTPKHLITATGQRVTLRCSPRSGDLSVYWYQQSLDQGLQFLIQYYNGEERAKGNILERFSAQQFPDLHSELNLSSLELGDSALYFCASSETDYEQYFGPGTRLTVT.

This clone rates as medium-sized. The gene calls are TRBV28 and TRBJ2-3; 7 bases line up with TRBD1. Germline V gives CDR1 MDHEN, CDR2 SYDVKM. V trimming: 6 bases; J trimming: 2 bases; junction bases outside the gene matches: 8. CDR3 size: 15 residues. The CDR3 is CASRRRDRYTDTQYF. CDR3 in DNA: TGTGCCAGCAGACGACGGGACAGATACACAGATACGCAGTATTTT.

This chain joins TRBV28 and TRBJ1-5; D gene ambiguous. This CDR3 region has 16 residues. With 5 bases removed from V and 0 bases from J, the gap between germline ends came to 14 bases. Looked up from germline, CDR1 is MDHEN and CDR2 is SYDVKM. The CDR3 region has the DNA TGTGCCAGCAGTGTCAACAGCCGATATAGCAATCAGCCCCAGCATTTT. Translated, it gives CASSVNSRYSNQPQHF.

J is TRBJ1-1 and V is TRBV5-6; a possible D gene is TRBD1 (6 bases). The germline gives CDR1 SGHDT, CDR2 YYEEEE. The CDR3 totals 13 residues. The ends were cut back, 5 bases at V and 0 bases at J, with 8 bases in the middle. This chain's CDR3 is CASRGAVNTEAFF. The CDR3 nucleotides read TGTGCCAGCAGGGGGGCGGTGAACACTGAAGCTTTCTTT.

This clone appeared a few times. The V call is TRBV29-1, the J call TRBJ2-1, with 10 bases fitting TRBD2. This CDR3 is 15 amino acids long. The V segment lost 4 bases and the J segment 5 bases; nucleotides outside the gene matches: 8. CDR1 SQVTM and CDR2 ANQGSEA come from the germline V gene. CDR3: CSVGGAGLADNEQFF. CDR3 DNA: TGCAGCGTTGGTGGGGCTGGACTAGCGGACAATGAGCAGTTCTTC.

The gene calls are TRBV5-1 and TRBJ2-2; 7 bases fit TRBD2. This CDR3 has 17 residues. Looked up from germline, CDR1 is SGHRS and CDR2 is YFSETQ. The V gene end was trimmed by 0 bases and the J gene end by 1 base; junction bases not matched to a gene: 6. The CDR3 protein is CASSLDWGGQNTGELFF. For the CDR3, the DNA is TGCGCCAGCAGCTTGGATTGGGGGGGTCAGAACACCGGGGAGCTGTTTTTT.

The genes are TRBV18 and TRBJ2-3; 8 bases line up with TRBD2. The length of the CDR3 is 18 residues. From germline, CDR1 is KGHSH and CDR2 LQKENI. After removal of 6 bases from V and 6 bases from J, the junction contained 20 bases not matched to a gene. The CDR3 spells CASSSQRVREGRADTQYF. As DNA, the CDR3 is TGTGCCAGCTCCTCACAACGTGTCCGGGAGGGCCGCGCGGATACGCAGTATTTT.

In its sample, this clone was seen a few times. The chain employs TRBV7-2 and TRBJ2-7; D gene uncertain. V was trimmed by 1 base and J by 4 bases, leaving 2 bases between them. This CDR3 contains 11 residues. Per the germline V gene, CDR1 is SGHTA and CDR2 is FQGNSA. CDR3 coding DNA: TGTGCCAGCAGCTTAGTATACGAGCAGTACTTC. It is translated as CASSLVYEQYF. The full variable domain, with the rest looked up from reference TRBV7-2 and TRBJ2-7, is GAGVSQSPSNKVTEKGKDVELRCDPISGHTALYWYRQSLGQGLEFLIYFQGNSAPDKSGLPSDRFSAERTGGSVSTLTIQRTQQEDSAVYLCASSLVYEQYFGPGTRLTVT.

The genes are TRBV7-8 and TRBJ2-6; D might be TRBD2 (7 bases). V lost 2 bases and J 4 bases, leaving 21 bases between the germline ends. Germline CDR1 reads SGHVS; CDR2 reads FQNEAQ. The CDR3 totals 19 residues. CDR3: CASSLRQMGAGAGANVLTF. The CDR3 DNA sequence: TGTGCCAGCAGCTTACGTCAGATGGGGGCGGGAGCAGGGGCCAACGTCCTGACTTTC.

In its sample, this clone is medium-sized. The V and J genes are TRBV11-2 and TRBJ2-1; D might be TRBD2 (6 bases). Per the germline V gene, CDR1 is SGHAT and CDR2 is FQNNGV. CDR3 length: 12 residues. Trimming stripped 6 bases from V and 10 bases from J, with 13 bases between. DNA of the CDR3: TGTGCCAGCAGTTCAACGCGGGGAGAGCAGTTCTTC. This gives the protein CASSSTRGEQFF.

This clone occurred a few times. The V and J genes are TRBV7-2 and TRBJ1-2; D ambiguous. Trimming pared 1 base from V and 8 bases from J, leaving 11 bases between. CDR3 size: 13 residues. CDR1 and CDR2 (germline): SGHTA, FQGNSA. CDR3 DNA sequence: TGTGCCAGCAGCTTAGATTCCCAGGTCGGCTACACCTTC. It encodes CASSLDSQVGYTF. Looking up the rest from reference TRBV7-2 and TRBJ1-2 gives the full variable domain: GAGVSQSPSNKVTEKGKDVELRCDPISGHTALYWYRQSLGQGLEFLIYFQGNSAPDKSGLPSDRFSAERTGGSVSTLTIQRTQQEDSAVYLCASSLDSQVGYTFGSGTRLTVV.

The rearrangement links TRBV29-1 to TRBJ2-3; possibly TRBD2 for D (5 bases). The CDR3 length is 12 residues. V was clipped by 4 bases and J by 4 bases, with 9 bases between them. Per germline, CDR1 SQVTM and CDR2 ANQGSEA. The CDR3, as DNA: TGCAGCGTTGCCCCGGGGTCAGATACGCAGTATTTT. Protein: CSVAPGSDTQYF.

The CDR3 DNA is TGTGCCAGCAAAAGGACAGCAGCGGTCTATAGCAATCAGCCCCAGCATTTT. Its protein is CASKRTAAVYSNQPQHF. J is TRBJ1-5 and V is TRBV27, with D possibly being TRBD1 (6 bases). V was trimmed by 7 bases and J by 0 bases, leaving 19 bases between them. This CDR3 spans 17 amino acids. The germline CDR1 and CDR2 sequences are MNHEY and SMNVEV (reference sequence).

This clone has only a few counts. The chain couples TRBV6-5 to TRBJ2-5; D ambiguous. V was clipped by 0 bases and J by 6 bases, with 8 bases between them. The length of the CDR3 is 13 residues. Per germline, CDR1 MNHEY and CDR2 SVGAGI. CDR3 amino acids: CASSYSHYQTQYF. CDR3 in DNA: TGTGCCAGCAGTTACTCGCACTATCAGACCCAGTACTTC.

In this sample, this clone turned up a few times. The chain employs TRBV28 and TRBJ1-2, with D possibly matching TRBD1 (6 bases). V was trimmed by 2 bases and J by 6 bases, leaving 13 bases between them. This CDR3 has 14 residues. Germline V CDR1 and CDR2: MDHEN, SYDVKM. The DNA for the CDR3 is TGTGCCAGCAGTTTAGAGGGGGTCTCGGATGGCTACACCTTC. Protein: CASSLEGVSDGYTF.

The chain combines TRBV27 with TRBJ1-1; 8 bases fit TRBD1. The germline gives CDR1 MNHEY, CDR2 SMNVEV (reference sequence). Trimming cost V 6 bases and J 14 bases; bases outside gene matches: 14. The CDR3 consists of 13 residues. As DNA, the CDR3 is TGTGCCAGCAGCTTGTTCTACAGGGGGTCTTTCTTCTTT. Translating gives CASSLFYRGSFFF.

This clone was seen a few times. V usage is TRBV7-2 and J usage is TRBJ2-1, with 7 bases matching TRBD2. Germline assignment: CDR1 SGHTA and CDR2 FQGNSA. With 5 bases clipped from V and 6 bases from J, the junction kept 13 bases outside the gene matches. The CDR3 sequence is 16 residues long. CDR3 loop: CASSAQSRGGSNEQFF. The CDR3 DNA is TGTGCCAGCAGCGCCCAATCGCGCGGCGGGAGCAATGAGCAGTTCTTC.

This clone appeared a few times. The chain recombines TRBV6-4 with TRBJ2-3; 7 nucleotides align to TRBD2. CDR3 length equals 14 residues. Germline-derived CDR1 and CDR2 are MRHNA and SNTAGT. V was clipped by 6 bases and J by 5 bases; unmatched bases: 8. CDR3 amino acids: CASREGSGKDTQYF. In nucleotides, the CDR3 is TGTGCCAGCAGGGAGGGAAGCGGGAAAGATACGCAGTATTTT.

The V and J genes are TRBV7-2 and TRBJ1-2, with 8 nucleotides matching TRBD1. V shed 5 bases, J shed 0 bases, and the junction held 5 bases outside the gene matches. Germline loops: CDR1 SGHTA, CDR2 FQGNSA. The CDR3 length is 15 residues. CDR3 coding DNA: TGTGCCAGCAGCCCCGGACAGGGTTCTAACTATGGCTACACCTTC. It codes for CASSPGQGSNYGYTF.

The chain recombines TRBV14 with TRBJ2-2; D remains ambiguous. Trimming removed 4 bases from V and 0 bases from J, with 12 bases in between. CDR3 length equals 16 residues. The V gene's germline CDR1 is SGHDN and CDR2 FVKESK. CDR3 sequence: CASSRRTGPNTGELFF. The CDR3 DNA reads as TGTGCCAGCAGCCGACGAACGGGTCCGAACACCGGGGAGCTGTTTTTT.

The chain employs TRBV30 and TRBJ1-1; D uncertain. This CDR3 comprises 13 residues. Germline assignment: CDR1 GTSNPN and CDR2 SVGIG (reference sequence). V lost 0 bases and J lost 2, with 7 bases in between. In DNA form, the CDR3 reads TGTGCCTGGAGTGTACACGTTAACACTGAAGCTTTCTTT. Translation: CAWSVHVNTEAFF.

A single count supports this clone. V and J are TRBV28 and TRBJ1-5; unclear D gene. Germline V lookup: CDR1 MDHEN, CDR2 SYDVKM. This CDR3 is 15 amino acids long. Trimming cost V 7 bases and J 5 bases, with 18 bases left between them. DNA of the CDR3: TGTGCCAGCAATGATTTAGACACTCTCTATCAGCCCCAGCATTTT. Translation gives CASNDLDTLYQPQHF.

V and J are TRBV6-5 and TRBJ2-1; 7 positions agree with TRBD2. The V segment lost 5 bases and the J segment 7 bases; nucleotides outside the gene matches: 8. From germline, CDR1 is MNHEY and CDR2 SVGAGI. The CDR3 spans 14 residues. In DNA, the CDR3 is TGTGCCAGCAGTGCGGGAGTCGTGAAAAATGAGCAGTTCTTC. This gives the protein CASSAGVVKNEQFF.

CDR3 loop: CASTPRGQGRDGYTF. The CDR3 DNA reads TGTGCCAGCACCCCAAGGGGACAGGGAAGGGATGGCTACACCTTC. This chain connects TRBV2 to TRBJ1-2, with 9 bases matching TRBD1. Germline CDR1 is SNHLY and CDR2 is FYNNEI. The CDR3 is made up of 15 amino acids. The ends lost 7 bases at V and 6 bases at J; junction bases unmatched: 12.

This chain connects TRBV10-3 to TRBJ2-1; TRBD2 matches at 8 bases. V lost 4 bases and J lost 9; bases outside the gene matches: 17. The CDR3 is 17 residues long. Per germline, CDR1 ENHRY and CDR2 SYGVKD. The CDR3 DNA reads as TGTGCCATCAGTGGTGCGCCGGGGGGGCGGTCCAGCGTTGAGCAGTTCTTC. This codes for CAISGAPGGRSSVEQFF.

This clone has just a few counts. This chain links TRBV29-1 with TRBJ2-7; D possibly corresponds to TRBD2 (6 bases). The V gene's germline CDR1 is SQVTM and CDR2 ANQGSEA. With 7 bases removed from V and 3 bases from J, the gap between germline ends came to 16 bases. The CDR3 runs 13 residues. CDR3 sequence reads: CSATTGGFYEQYF. The DNA for the CDR3 is TGCAGCGCTACAACAGGAGGGTTCTACGAGCAGTACTTC.

V gene TRBV18 combines with J gene TRBJ2-7; 11 bases line up with TRBD2. This CDR3 comprises 15 residues. Germline lookup yields CDR1 KGHSH and CDR2 LQKENI. V lost 1 base, J lost 3 bases, and 2 bases stayed unmatched. The CDR3 nucleotides are TGTGCCAGCTCACCACGACTAGCGGGAATCTACGAGCAGTACTTC. Its protein is CASSPRLAGIYEQYF.

V usage is TRBV18 and J usage is TRBJ1-5, with 7 bases fitting TRBD1. Unmatched junction bases numbered 4, after V lost 1 base and J lost 1 base. The CDR3 totals 16 residues. Looked up from germline, CDR1 is KGHSH and CDR2 is LQKENI. CDR3 nucleotides: TGTGCCAGCTCACCACTTCCGACAGGGAGCAATCAGCCCCAGCATTTT. This translates into CASSPLPTGSNQPQHF.

This clone appeared once. Distinct nucleotide sequences in the sample also encode this CDR3. J is TRBJ1-1 and V is TRBV10-1; D not certain. Germline V gene data show CDR1 as WNHNN and CDR2 as SYGVQD (reference sequence). The CDR3 totals 15 residues. Trimming removed 0 bases at V and 3 bases at J, with 11 bases between. CDR3 in amino acids: CASSESTSGYTEAFF. The CDR3 DNA is TGCGCCAGCAGTGAGTCGACCTCGGGGTACACTGAAGCTTTCTTT.

This clone occurred a few times. V and J are TRBV7-9 and TRBJ1-1, with D unclear. This CDR3 has 15 residues. Germline lookup yields CDR1 SEHNR and CDR2 FQNEAQ (reference sequence). V lost 8 bases and J 1 base, leaving 17 bases between the germline ends. CDR3 DNA sequence: TGTGCCAGCGAATCTTACCCCAGGCGGAACACTGAAGCTTTCTTT. Amino acid sequence: CASESYPRRNTEAFF.

This chain joins TRBV28 and TRBJ1-2; D might be TRBD1 (6 bases). Trimming removed 6 bases at V and 3 bases at J, with 14 bases between. CDR1 MDHEN and CDR2 SYDVKM come from the germline V gene. The CDR3 length is 14 residues. The CDR3 sequence: CASSIIAGDYGYTF. CDR3 DNA: TGTGCCAGCAGCATAATCGCAGGGGACTATGGCTACACCTTC.